Listed below are T cell receptor beta chains from one sample, sequenced in a study of identical twins. TCRdb fed the 5' RACE reads into MiXCR, producing one record per CDR3 protein. This sample carries roughly 500,000 distinct CDR3 sequences, less than 25% of them seen once, and the ten largest clones take about 0.91%. The same data also went into a second study, on T cells expressing NK-cell markers.

Sequencing was carried out using CD4+ T cells sorted from blood. The receptors come from a woman between 18 and 29 years old in good health. Both conserved end residues are part of each CDR3. The order of the fields is clone size, V gene, D gene, J gene, CDR3 DNA, CDR3 protein. The D gene is left open where the match is weak. Expanded clones get a size class; other rows say once, few or many, or leave the size out.

>many|TRBV5-1|NA|TRBJ1-1
TGTGCCAGCAGCTTGGGCAGGGGCACTGAAGCTTTCTTT
CASSLGRGTEAFF
>NA|TRBV2|TRBD2|TRBJ2-6
TGTGCCAGCAGTGAGGGTCCTAGCGGCAGCTCTGGGGCCAACGTCCTGACTTTC
CASSEGPSGSSGANVLTF
>NA|TRBV20-1|TRBD1|TRBJ1-1
TGCGCGGGACAGGGGAACACTGAAGCTTTCTTT
CAGQGNTEAFF
>NA|TRBV5-1|NA|TRBJ1-1
TGCGCCAGCAGTTTCGACGGCATGAACACTGAAGCTTTCTTT
CASSFDGMNTEAFF
>NA|TRBV5-1|NA|TRBJ1-1
TGCGCCAGCAACCAGGGATCTGACACTGAAGCTTTCTTT
CASNQGSDTEAFF
>many|TRBV9|NA|TRBJ2-1
TGTGCCAGCAGCGCCCGACTAGGGAGTATCAGTGAGCAGTTCTTC
CASSARLGSISEQFF
>few|TRBV7-5|NA|TRBJ1-1
NA
CISVSEIGFF
>few|TRBV6-5|NA|TRBJ1-1
TGTGCCAGCAGTTACACAGGGCTGAACACTGAAGCTTTCTTT
CASSYTGLNTEAFF
>NA|TRBV9|TRBD2|TRBJ2-1
TGTGCCAGCAGCGTGGAGGCGGTAGCGGGAGGTGAGCAGTTCTTC
CASSVEAVAGGEQFF
>NA|TRBV12-3/TRBV12-4|NA|TRBJ2-7
TGTGCCAGCAGTACATCCAGGGGAACCTACGAGCAGTACTTC
CASSTSRGTYEQYF
>few|TRBV12-3/TRBV12-4|TRBD2|TRBJ2-1
TGTGCCAGCGTTCCCGGGACTAGCGGGAGTTTTGAGCAGTTCTTC
CASVPGTSGSFEQFF
>once|TRBV4-1|NA|TRBJ1-3
TGCGCCAGCAGCCAAGCTTTGGAGAGGGGGAACACCATATATTTT
CASSQALERGNTIYF
>many|TRBV29-1|NA|TRBJ2-7
TGCAGCGTCCTGTTTTACGAGCAGTACTTC
CSVLFYEQYF
>NA|TRBV6-5|TRBD1|TRBJ1-2
TGTGCCAGCAGTTACTCGAGGGGACAGAACTATGGCTACACCTTC
CASSYSRGQNYGYTF
>many|TRBV6-5|TRBD2|TRBJ2-1
TGTGCCAGCAGTTACTCGAGATATAGCGGGGGGGCCAATGAGCAGTTCTTC
CASSYSRYSGGANEQFF
>NA|TRBV4-2|TRBD2|TRBJ2-3
TGTGCCAGCAGCCAAGATATGAGCGGGGGGCTTGGTACGCAGTATTTT
CASSQDMSGGLGTQYF
>many|TRBV20-1|TRBD1|TRBJ2-7
TGCAGTGCTCAGATAGGGACAGACTACGAGCAGTACTTC
CSAQIGTDYEQYF
>NA|TRBV7-2|TRBD2|TRBJ2-7
TGTGCCAGCAGCTTAGCTTTGGGGACTAGCGGGGGAACCTACGAGCAGTACTTC
CASSLALGTSGGTYEQYF
>NA|TRBV7-8|NA|TRBJ2-5
TGTGCCAGCAGCTTAGAGACTTGGGCCGAGACCCAGTACTTC
CASSLETWAETQYF
>NA|TRBV29-1|NA|TRBJ2-7
TGCAGCGCCTCAGGGACTTCTCGGTCCTACGAGCAGTACTTC
CSASGTSRSYEQYF
>NA|TRBV7-2|NA|TRBJ2-2
TGTGCCAGCAGCTTAGACGGGCCGAACACCGGGGAGCTGTTTTTT
CASSLDGPNTGELFF
>NA|TRBV10-3|NA|TRBJ2-7
TGTGCCATCAGAGCCCGGGGATGGAGCTCCTACGAGCAGTACTTC
CAIRARGWSSYEQYF
>NA|TRBV7-2|NA|TRBJ2-5
TGTGCCAGCAGCTTAGACACCTTAGAGACCCAGTACTTC
CASSLDTLETQYF
>NA|TRBV7-8|NA|TRBJ1-5
TGTGCCAGCAGCTTATCGGGAATATATCAGCCCCAGCATTTT
CASSLSGIYQPQHF
>NA|TRBV11-2|NA|TRBJ2-1
TGTGCCAGCAGCTTAGTATTAGCGGAGGGGAATGAGCAGTTCTTC
CASSLVLAEGNEQFF
>few|TRBV10-3|TRBD2|TRBJ2-7
TGTGCCATCAGCCTGAACCAAATAGCGGGGGGCAAATACGAGCAGTACTTC
CAISLNQIAGGKYEQYF
>few|TRBV6-2/TRBV6-3|NA|TRBJ2-7
TGTGCCAGCAGTTACTTTCGGACGGGACATTACTTC
CASSYFRTGHYF
>many|TRBV19|NA|TRBJ2-5
TGTGCCAGTAGCCTCCATCAGCGGGAGACCCAGTACTTC
CASSLHQRETQYF
>few|TRBV30|NA|TRBJ2-1
TGTGCCTCCTCTGGCACTAGCCTTTACAATGAGCAGTTCTTC
CASSGTSLYNEQFF
>NA|TRBV24-1|TRBD1|TRBJ2-3
TGTGCCACTTCGACAGGGGCGACAGATACGCAGTATTTT
CATSTGATDTQYF
>NA|TRBV27|NA|TRBJ2-6
TGTGCCAGCAGTCCGCACACGACCGGCCCTGGGGCCAACGTCCTGACTTTC
CASSPHTTGPGANVLTF
>many|TRBV7-2|NA|TRBJ2-1
TGTGCCAGCAGCCCTACTAGTTCCTACAATGAGCAGTTCTTC
CASSPTSSYNEQFF
>NA|TRBV5-1|NA|TRBJ1-1
TGCGCCAGCAGCACCGACACGCTGAACACTGAAGCTTTCTTT
CASSTDTLNTEAFF
>few|TRBV5-1|NA|TRBJ1-1
TGCGCCAGCAGAGATCACAGTGAAGCTTTCTTT
CASRDHSEAFF
>NA|TRBV5-1|NA|TRBJ2-1
TGCGCCAGCAGCTTGGGTCTAGAGCTCGGGGAGCAGTTCTTC
CASSLGLELGEQFF
>few|TRBV2|NA|TRBJ2-3
TGTGCCAGCTACTCGGGCAGGGAATCGCATTTT
CASYSGRESHF
>NA|TRBV7-2|TRBD2|TRBJ2-7
TGTGCCAGCAGCAGGACTAGCGGGATCAGCCCCTACGAGCAGTACTTC
CASSRTSGISPYEQYF
>few|TRBV6-5|NA|TRBJ2-2
TGTGCCAGCAGTTACCAAACACCATCCACCGGGGAGCTGTTTTTT
CASSYQTPSTGELFF
>NA|TRBV6-1|TRBD1|TRBJ2-2
TGTGCCAGCAAGTCAGGGGGCATGCGGACCGGGGAGCTGTTTTTT
CASKSGGMRTGELFF
>NA|TRBV9|NA|TRBJ1-1
TGTGCCAGCAGCGTAGAGCCAAATAGCCGTGAAGCTTTCTTT
CASSVEPNSREAFF
>few|TRBV3-1|NA|TRBJ1-5
TGTGCCAGCAGCCGGGGTCAGTCTGATCAGCCCCAGCATTTT
CASSRGQSDQPQHF
>NA|TRBV6-5|NA|TRBJ2-7
TGTGCCAGCAGTTATCTAGCGAGCTACGAGCAGTACTTC
CASSYLASYEQYF
>few|TRBV20-1|TRBD1|TRBJ2-2
TGCAGTGCTAGTCCGCTGCAGGGGGTCAACGGGGAGCTGTTTTTT
CSASPLQGVNGELFF
>few|TRBV27|TRBD2|TRBJ2-3
TGTGCCACCACTCTAGCGGGGACAGATACGCAGTATTTT
CATTLAGTDTQYF
>NA|TRBV12-3/TRBV12-4|NA|TRBJ1-1
TGTGCCAGCAGTTGGCCGAACACTGAAGCTTTCTTT
CASSWPNTEAFF
>NA|TRBV20-1|TRBD2|TRBJ2-5
TGCAGTGCTAGAGATACGACTAGCGGGAGGGGCCAAGAGACCCAGTACTTC
CSARDTTSGRGQETQYF
>NA|TRBV7-9|NA|TRBJ2-7
TGTGCCAGCAGGCCCCGAGGGGACTCCTACGAGCAGTACTTC
CASRPRGDSYEQYF
>NA|TRBV28|TRBD1|TRBJ2-6
TGTGCCAGCAGGGGCTCTACAGGGGCCGGGGCCAACGTCCTGACTTTC
CASRGSTGAGANVLTF
>once|TRBV30|TRBD1|TRBJ1-3
TGTGCCTGGAGAATGAAAATGCCGACAGGGGCCTCTGGAAACACCATATATTTT
CAWRMKMPTGASGNTIYF
>few|TRBV7-9|NA|TRBJ2-5
TGTGCCAGCGGTATTGAGACCCAGTACTTC
CASGIETQYF
>NA|TRBV6-5|NA|TRBJ2-7
TGTGCCAGCAGTTATCCAAGCGGCGAGCAGTACTTC
CASSYPSGEQYF
>NA|TRBV24-1|NA|TRBJ2-3
TGTGCCACCAGTGATTTCTACGATGGCACAGATACGCAGTATTTT
CATSDFYDGTDTQYF